The 28 T cell receptor beta chains below all came from one sample that was sequenced in a study of blood T cell repertoires in COVID-19. Method: immunoSEQ multiplex PCR; TCRdb's copy keeps in-frame clones and lacks some. The top ten hold around 27% of the sample, which has tens of thousands of clones, approximately 83% seen once. Sample: peripheral blood. All receptors come from a human donor in a cohort sampled during active COVID-19.

The CDR3 spells CASSPQGRGGYTF. The CDR3 DNA reads as TGCGCCAGCAGCCCTCAGGGCCGGGGGGGCTACACCTTC. The chain is built from TRBV5-1 and TRBJ1-2; a weak D match, TRBD1 (5 bases). V lost 4 bases and J lost 8, with 15 bases in between. The CDR3 runs 13 residues. Germline V gives CDR1 SGHRS, CDR2 YFSETQ.

This sequence joins TRBV19 and TRBJ1-5; D possibly corresponds to TRBD1 (5 bases). CDR3 length equals 15 residues. V lost 6 bases to trimming and J lost 5 bases, with 17 bases between them. Germline V CDR1 and CDR2: LNHDA, SQIVND (reference sequence). The CDR3 nucleotides read TGTGCCAGTAGCCGGCCCCTAGGGGATTATCAGCCCCAGCATTTT. Protein sequence: CASSRPLGDYQPQHF.

The chain combines TRBV5-1 with TRBJ2-2; maybe TRBD2 (5 bases). This CDR3 region has 15 residues. Germline V CDR1 and CDR2: SGHRS, YFSETQ. With 5 bases removed from V and 1 base from J, the gap between germline ends came to 12 bases. CDR3 bases: TGCGCCAGCAGGAAGGTCGGGATGAACACCGGGGAGCTGTTTTTT. This codes for CASRKVGMNTGELFF.

The J gene is TRBJ2-7, the V gene TRBV10-2, with 7 bases aligning to TRBD2. The junction had 6 bases not matched to a gene; V was cut back by 6 bases and J by 7 bases. In germline, CDR1 is WSHSY, CDR2 SAAADI. CDR3 length: 12 residues. CDR3 DNA: TGCGCCAGCAGCTTACTAGCGAGAGAGCAGTACTTC. Protein: CASSLLAREQYF.

This clone was counted at least ten times. The same CDR3 also results from other DNA sequences found in this sample. The V call is TRBV4-1, the J call TRBJ1-1, with 11 bases matching TRBD1. Germline CDR1 is MGHRA and CDR2 is YSYEKL. V dropped 3 bases and J dropped 5; count of bases not matched to a gene: 5. The CDR3 length is 15 residues. CDR3 sequence reads: CASSHPGQGATEAFF. CDR3 nucleotides: TGCGCCAGCAGCCACCCAGGACAGGGGGCAACTGAAGCTTTCTTT.

The chain joins TRBV9 to TRBJ2-2; the match to TRBD2 covers 14 bases. V was clipped by 3 bases and J by 4 bases; unmatched bases: 8. There are 18 residues in the CDR3. CDR1 and CDR2 (germline): SGDLS, YYNGEE. DNA for the CDR3: TGTGCCAGCAGCGCTCGGACTAGCGGGGGGAGTAGCACCGGGGAGCTGTTTTTT. This sequence encodes CASSARTSGGSSTGELFF.

This sequence joins TRBV27 and TRBJ2-5, with 9 bases fitting TRBD1. Trimming at V came to 3 bases and at J to 1 base, leaving 6 bases not matched to a gene. The CDR3 has 16 residues. In germline, CDR1 is MNHEY, CDR2 SMNVEV (reference sequence). The CDR3: CASSFLGDRAQETQYF. The CDR3 nucleotides are TGTGCCAGCAGTTTTCTCGGGGACAGGGCCCAAGAGACCCAGTACTTC.

The rearrangement joins TRBV5-6 to TRBJ1-3; TRBD1 is a possible D gene (5 bases). The CDR3 has 15 residues. V lost 0 bases, J lost 9 bases, and 16 bases lay in between. Germline lookup yields CDR1 SGHDT and CDR2 YYEEEE. CDR3 sequence (DNA): TGTGCCAGCAGCTTGGGGGCTTCAACGGGGGGCACCATATATTTT. Its protein product is CASSLGASTGGTIYF.

This rearrangement joins TRBV20-1 to TRBJ2-5; D gene uncertain. This CDR3 region has 11 residues. Germline V lookup: CDR1 DFQATT, CDR2 SNEGSKA (reference sequence). The ends were cut back, 4 bases at V and 0 bases at J, with 3 bases in the middle. The CDR3 DNA is TGCAGTGCTACTAACCAAGAGACCCAGTACTTC. Amino acid sequence: CSATNQETQYF.

J is TRBJ1-2 and V is TRBV7-3, with 11 nucleotides matching TRBD1. The CDR3 is made up of 15 amino acids. V trimming: 4 bases; J trimming: 1 base; junction bases outside the gene matches: 2. The germline V gene has CDR1 SGHTA and CDR2 FQGTGA. The CDR3 coding sequence is TGTGCCAGCAGCTGGACAGGGGGCGGTAACTATGGCTACACCTTC. Amino acids: CASSWTGGGNYGYTF. The full variable domain, its missing parts supplied by reference TRBV7-3 and TRBJ1-2, is GAGVSQTPSNKVTEKGKYVELRCDPISGHTALYWYRQSLGQGPEFLIYFQGTGAADDSGLPNDRFFAVRPEGSVSTLKIQRTERGDSAVYLCASSWTGGGNYGYTFGSGTRLTVV.

J is TRBJ2-3 and V is TRBV6-6, with TRBD1 as a possible D gene (5 bases). The V gene lost 6 bases and the J gene lost 1 base, with 11 bases spanning the gap. Germline CDR1 MNHNY, CDR2 SVGAGI (reference sequence). There are 14 residues in the CDR3. CDR3: CASRGDRRTDTQYF. CDR3 coding DNA: TGTGCCAGCAGAGGTGACAGACGCACAGATACGCAGTATTTT.

V is TRBV19 and J is TRBJ2-3; D not certain. V was trimmed by 9 bases and J by 5 bases, leaving 21 bases between them. The CDR3 sequence is 15 residues long. Looked up from germline, CDR1 is LNHDA and CDR2 is SQIVND (reference sequence). DNA for the CDR3: TGTGCCAGCTCATTCCCTGTAGGCGCGGAAGATACGCAGTATTTT. Translating gives CASSFPVGAEDTQYF.

This rearrangement joins TRBV5-1 to TRBJ2-2, with TRBD1 identical over 7 bases. CDR1 and CDR2 (germline): SGHRS, YFSETQ. V shed 2 bases, J shed 3 bases, and the junction held 4 bases outside the gene matches. The CDR3 spans 15 residues. CDR3 sequence reads: CASSLDTGDTGELFF. CDR3 nucleotides: TGCGCCAGCAGCTTAGATACAGGGGACACCGGGGAGCTGTTTTTT.

This clone was counted a single time. This rearrangement joins TRBV10-3 to TRBJ2-7; perhaps TRBD2 as D (5 bases). The germline gives CDR1 ENHRY, CDR2 SYGVKD. This CDR3 comprises 15 residues. The germline V and J ends were trimmed by 0 bases and 6 bases, with 15 bases remaining between them. Here the CDR3 reads CAISESKGGLIEQYF. In DNA form, the CDR3 reads TGTGCCATCAGTGAGTCGAAGGGCGGGCTGATCGAGCAGTACTTC.

The chain joins TRBV2 to TRBJ2-7; 7 nucleotides line up with TRBD1. The CDR3 is 14 amino acids. V was pared by 6 bases and J by 2 bases, with 7 bases of the junction left unmatched. Germline CDR1 and CDR2: SNHLY and FYNNEI. The DNA for the CDR3 is TGTGCCAGCAGGGCTAGGCAGGGGGCCTACGAGCAGTACTTC. Protein: CASRARQGAYEQYF. Variable domain in full (rest from reference TRBV2 and TRBJ2-7): EPEVTQTPSHQVTQMGQEVILRCVPISNHLYFYWYRQILGQKVEFLVSFYNNEISEKSEIFDDQFSVERPDGSNFTLKIRSTKLEDSAMYFCASRARQGAYEQYFGPGTRLTVT.

The chain carries TRBV2 and TRBJ2-5, with 9 bases that match TRBD1. Germline CDR1 and CDR2: SNHLY and FYNNEI. V shed 1 base, J shed 4 bases, and the junction held 1 base outside the gene matches. The CDR3 contains 14 residues. CDR3 DNA sequence: TGTGCCAGCAGTGAAGGGACAGGGGTAGAGACCCAGTACTTC. This sequence encodes CASSEGTGVETQYF.

This chain uses TRBV11-2 with TRBJ2-2, with TRBD1 matching over 10 bases. The trim removed 6 bases at V and 5 bases at J, leaving 9 bases unmatched. CDR1 is SGHAT and CDR2 is FQNNGV in the germline V gene. The CDR3 contains 16 residues. CDR3 sequence reads: CASRPTGGARTGELFF. The CDR3 DNA reads as TGTGCCAGCAGACCGACAGGGGGCGCGAGGACCGGGGAGCTGTTTTTT.

The chain carries TRBV3-1 (or the pseudogene TRBV3-2) and TRBJ1-3; no clear D. The V and J ends lost 4 bases and 0 bases respectively, with 10 bases between them. The V gene's germline CDR1 is LGHDT and CDR2 YNNKEL (reference sequence). The CDR3 sequence is 15 residues long. The CDR3 is CASSPSGDSGNTIYF. The CDR3 bases are TGTGCCAGCAGCCCCTCCGGGGACTCTGGAAACACCATATATTTT.

The chain joins TRBV5-6 to TRBJ1-2; 8 nucleotides align to TRBD1. The CDR3 extends over 15 amino acids. J was trimmed by 3 bases and V by 4 bases; bases with no gene match: 8. Germline V CDR1 and CDR2: SGHDT, YYEEEE. Written as DNA, the CDR3 is TGTGCCAGCAGCCGAAGACAGGGGCGCTACTATGGCTACACCTTC. Translating gives CASSRRQGRYYGYTF.

The gene calls are TRBV24-1 and TRBJ2-5, with 10 bases fitting TRBD2. J lost 0 bases, V lost 4 bases, and 1 base had no gene match. There are 15 residues in the CDR3. CDR1 is KGHDR, CDR2 SFDVKD, per germline. In DNA, the CDR3 is TGTGCCACCAGTGAAGGACTAGCGGACCAAGAGACCCAGTACTTC. Translated: CATSEGLADQETQYF.

V and J are TRBV12-3 or TRBV12-4 and TRBJ1-3; 8 nucleotides align to TRBD1. Trimming removed 6 bases from V and 13 bases from J; junction bases left unmatched: 8. The length of the CDR3 is 12 residues. CDR3 sequence reads: CASSPDRVRIYF. The CDR3 region has the DNA TGTGCCAGCAGCCCGGACAGGGTTAGGATATATTTT.

The CDR3 DNA sequence: TGTGCCAGCAGCTCGGGACTAGCGGGGGGGCTGGAGACCCAGTACTTC. Translated: CASSSGLAGGLETQYF. The chain links TRBV5-6 to TRBJ2-5; 16 nucleotides match TRBD2. This CDR3 has 16 amino acids. Per germline, CDR1 SGHDT and CDR2 YYEEEE. Germline trimming cut 3 bases from V and 5 bases from J; bases unmatched to any gene: 4.

V and J are TRBV5-4 and TRBJ2-7; TRBD2 matches at 12 bases. Per the germline V gene, CDR1 is SGHNT and CDR2 is YYREEE (reference sequence). This CDR3 contains 17 residues. With V trimmed by 4 bases and J by 0 bases, 8 bases remained unmatched. The CDR3 bases are TGTGCCAGCAGCGTACTAGCGGGGGGCCGCCTCTCCTACGAGCAGTACTTC. As protein: CASSVLAGGRLSYEQYF.

The V gene is TRBV5-5, the J gene TRBJ1-1; 7 bases agree with TRBD1. Germline V CDR1 and CDR2: SGHKS, YYEKEE (reference sequence). The CDR3 sequence is 17 residues long. The V and J ends lost 6 bases and 4 bases, in that order; junction bases with no gene match: 18. CDR3 loop: CASKTGPIRHVGTEAFF. The CDR3 bases are TGTGCCAGCAAGACAGGGCCCATTCGTCACGTGGGCACTGAAGCTTTCTTT.

The chain uses TRBV19 and TRBJ2-2; 8 bases are shared with TRBD1. The CDR3 totals 15 residues. The V gene end was trimmed by 1 base and the J gene end by 6 bases; junction bases not matched to a gene: 4. Germline loops: CDR1 LNHDA, CDR2 SQIVND (reference sequence). The CDR3 DNA reads TGTGCCAGTAGTATAGTAGACAGGGGATCCGGGGAGCTGTTTTTT. Translated: CASSIVDRGSGELFF.

This clone occurred once. This chain's CDR3 is CASSFGASGGGETQYF. The CDR3 bases are TGTGCCAGCAGCTTCGGTGCTAGCGGGGGCGGGGAGACCCAGTACTTC. This chain uses TRBV7-9 with TRBJ2-5; 10 nucleotides match TRBD2. CDR3 length: 16 amino acids. Germline V gene lookup returns CDR1 SEHNR and CDR2 FQNEAQ (reference sequence). V lost 3 bases to trimming and J lost 5 bases; unmatched junction nucleotides: 9. Full variable domain (missing parts from reference TRBV7-9 and TRBJ2-5): DTGVSQNPRHKITKRGQNVTFRCDPISEHNRLYWYRQTLGQGPEFLTYFQNEAQLEKSRLLSDRFSAERPKGSFSTLEIQRTEQGDSAMYLCASSFGASGGGETQYFGPGTRLLVL.

This chain connects TRBV7-9 to TRBJ1-2, with a possible D match to TRBD1 (6 bases). Germline lookup yields CDR1 SEHNR and CDR2 FQNEAQ (reference sequence). Trimming stripped 5 bases from V and 8 bases from J, with 18 bases between. This CDR3 contains 14 residues. As DNA, the CDR3 is TGTGCCAGCAGCCCGAACGACAGGCCTGGGGGCTACACCTTC. Its protein product is CASSPNDRPGGYTF.

This clone has a handful of counts. This chain uses TRBV2 with TRBJ1-6; D call uncertain. The germline gives CDR1 SNHLY, CDR2 FYNNEI. V lost 3 bases to trimming and J lost 12 bases, with 12 bases between them. The CDR3 length is 13 residues. The CDR3 DNA reads TGTGCCAGCAGTGAGAGAAGAACCCAACCCCTCCACTTT. This translates into CASSERRTQPLHF.